This T cell receptor beta chain emerged from a study of Ad26.COV2.S vaccination and SARS-CoV-2 variants. Assay: immunoSEQ multiplex PCR; the TCRdb copy retains only in-frame clones and omits some. The sample lists hundreds of thousands of clones; more than 80% were seen once. Overall study results and limits: Vaccinees displayed broader spike-specific TCR repertoires than placebo recipients. Researchers cautioned that TCR breadth and depth analyses may have underestimated total T cell responses.

Germline loops: CDR1 SGHNT, CDR2 YYREEE (reference sequence). The CDR3 loop spans 14 amino acids. V gave up 5 bases and J gave up 8 bases; unmatched junction bases: 5. Treatment here: roughly 19 received Ad26.COV2.S at low or high dose, single or two shots; roughly five received placebo; per-sample allocation not given. Sampling happened 63 days after the first vaccine or placebo injection. This clone was observed a few times. Its antigen remains unknown. The sample in question was peripheral blood, obtained in a trial of Ad26.COV2.S vaccine versus placebo. The rearrangement joins TRBV5-4 to TRBJ2-1, with TRBD2 matching 12 bases. The sequence was collected from a person aged 18-65 years who received the Ad26.COV2.S COVID-19 vaccine or a placebo. As DNA, the CDR3 is TGTGCCAGCAGTCGGGGACTAGCGGGCGATGAGCAGTTCTTC. Its protein product is CASSRGLAGDEQFF.